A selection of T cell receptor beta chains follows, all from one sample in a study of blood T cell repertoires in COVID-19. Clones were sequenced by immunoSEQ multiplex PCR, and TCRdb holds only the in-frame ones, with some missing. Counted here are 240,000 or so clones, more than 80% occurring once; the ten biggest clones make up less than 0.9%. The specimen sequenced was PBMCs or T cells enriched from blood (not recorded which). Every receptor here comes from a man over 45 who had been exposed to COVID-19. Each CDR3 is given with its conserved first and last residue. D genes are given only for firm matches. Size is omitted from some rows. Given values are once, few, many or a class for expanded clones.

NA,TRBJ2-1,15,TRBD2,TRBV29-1,TGCAGCGTCCTTTTCCCCGGGACTAGCGGAAATGAGCAGTTCTTC,CSVLFPGTSGNEQFF
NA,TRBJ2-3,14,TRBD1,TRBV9,TGTGCCAGCAGCGCTACAGGGGCGGCAGATACGCAGTATTTT,CASSATGAADTQYF
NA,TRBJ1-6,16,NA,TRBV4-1,TGCGCCAGCAGCCAAGCCGACAGGACTTATAATTCACCCCTCCACTTT,CASSQADRTYNSPLHF
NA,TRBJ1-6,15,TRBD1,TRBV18,TGTGCCAGCTCACCAGAGACAGGGGGGCTTAAGCCCCTCCACTTT,CASSPETGGLKPLHF
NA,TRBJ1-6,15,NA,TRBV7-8,TGTGCCAGCAGCCAAATGGACAGCCTAAATTCACCCCTCCACTTT,CASSQMDSLNSPLHF
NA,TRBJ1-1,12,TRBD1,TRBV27,TGTGCCAGCAGCCAACGACAGGGGTGGGCTTTCTTT,CASSQRQGWAFF
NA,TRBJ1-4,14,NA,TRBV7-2,TGTGCCACCGAAGAGGGAGGGCGGACTGAAAAACTGTTTTTT,CATEEGGRTEKLFF
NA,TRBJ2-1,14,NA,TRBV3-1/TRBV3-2,TGTGCCAGCAGCCAAGGCGGGACTTACAATGAGCAGTTCTTC,CASSQGGTYNEQFF
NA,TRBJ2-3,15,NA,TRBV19,TGTGCCAGTAGTATAAGGCGGGGAGGCACAGATACGCAGTATTTT,CASSIRRGGTDTQYF
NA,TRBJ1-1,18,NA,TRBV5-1,TGCGCCAGCAGGCTTTTTATGGGGACTCCAAACCGCGGGACTGAAGCTTTCTTT,CASRLFMGTPNRGTEAFF
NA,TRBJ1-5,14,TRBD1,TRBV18,TGTGCCAGCTCGGTAGGGACAGGGAATCAGCCCCAGCATTTT,CASSVGTGNQPQHF
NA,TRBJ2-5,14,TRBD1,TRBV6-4,TGTGCCAGCAGTGACACAGGGACAGAAGAGACCCAGTACTTC,CASSDTGTEETQYF
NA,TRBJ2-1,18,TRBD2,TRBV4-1,TGCGCCAGCACGGACAGATATAGCGGGAAGAGCTCCTACAATGAGCAGTTCTTC,CASTDRYSGKSSYNEQFF
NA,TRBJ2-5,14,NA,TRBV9,TGTGCCAGCAGCGTCGACAGGCGTCAAGAGACCCAGTACTTC,CASSVDRRQETQYF
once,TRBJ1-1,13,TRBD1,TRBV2,TGTGCCAGCAGCGGGACAGGGGAACCTGAAGCTTTCTTT,CASSGTGEPEAFF
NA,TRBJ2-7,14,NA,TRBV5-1,TGCGCCAGCAGCCGTGGAGGAGGGTCAGACGAGCAGTACTTC,CASSRGGGSDEQYF
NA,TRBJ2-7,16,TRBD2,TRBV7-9,TGTGCCAGCAGCTTATCCCGACTAGCGGGGGAGGACGAGCAGTACTTC,CASSLSRLAGEDEQYF
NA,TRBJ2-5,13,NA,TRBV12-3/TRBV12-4,TGTGCCAGCAGTTTAATAGTGCAAGAGACCCAGTACTTC,CASSLIVQETQYF
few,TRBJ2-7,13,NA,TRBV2,TGTGCCAGCAGTGATAGCATCTCCTACGAGCAGTACTTC,CASSDSISYEQYF
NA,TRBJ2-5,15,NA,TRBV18,TGTGCCAGCTCACCACGCAGGTCAGAACAAGAGACCCAGTACTTC,CASSPRRSEQETQYF
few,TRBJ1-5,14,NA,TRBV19,TGTGCCAGTAGTATTGCGGGGGCTGGTACGTCCCAGCATTTT,CASSIAGAGTSQHF
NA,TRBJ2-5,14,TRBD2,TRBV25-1,TGTGCCAGCAGTGCAGCGGGAGAGGTAGAGACCCAGTACTTC,CASSAAGEVETQYF
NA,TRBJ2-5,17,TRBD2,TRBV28,TGTGCCAGCAGTCTAAGACTAGCGGGAGGCACTTACGAGACCCAGTACTTC,CASSLRLAGGTYETQYF
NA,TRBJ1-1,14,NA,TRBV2,TGTGCCAGCAGACCTCGGGCCGGGGACACTGAAGCTTTCTTT,CASRPRAGDTEAFF
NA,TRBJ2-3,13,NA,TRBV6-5,TGTGCCAGCAGTTTAGGACATCCAGATACGCAGTATTTT,CASSLGHPDTQYF
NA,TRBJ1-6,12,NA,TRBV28,TGTGCCAGCAGCTCAGAGACAGACGCCCTCCACTTT,CASSSETDALHF
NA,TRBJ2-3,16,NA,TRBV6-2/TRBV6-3,TGTGCCAGCAGTTACTCGATGCGGCTCAACACAGATACGCAGTATTTT,CASSYSMRLNTDTQYF
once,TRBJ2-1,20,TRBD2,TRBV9,TGTGCCAGCAGCGGAGAGGGACAGAATAGACTAGCGGGCTTTTACAATGAGCAGTTCTTC,CASSGEGQNRLAGFYNEQFF
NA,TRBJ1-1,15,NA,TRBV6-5,TGTGCCAGCATCTCGCGGTCAGGGCGGAACACTGAAGCTTTCTTT,CASISRSGRNTEAFF
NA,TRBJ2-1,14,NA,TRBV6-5,TGTGCCAGCAACACTATTAGCTCCTACAATGAGCAGTTCTTC,CASNTISSYNEQFF
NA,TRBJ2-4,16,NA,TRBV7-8,TGTGCCAGCAGCTTAGCGTATCTACTAGAGGGAAACATTCAGTACTTC,CASSLAYLLEGNIQYF
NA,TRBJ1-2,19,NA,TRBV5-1,TGCGCCAGCAGCTTGGTGGGGGATGGGGGCAGAGGAAAGGACTATGGCTACACCTTC,CASSLVGDGGRGKDYGYTF
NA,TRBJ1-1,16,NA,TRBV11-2,TGTGCCAGCAGCTCGCACCCCCGGGTCATGAACACTGAAGCTTTCTTT,CASSSHPRVMNTEAFF
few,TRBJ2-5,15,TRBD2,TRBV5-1,TGCGCCAGCAGCTTGGGACTAGCGGATCAAGAGACCCAGTACTTC,CASSLGLADQETQYF